This T cell receptor beta chain is drawn from a study of shared T cell receptors in the human thymus listed by TCRdb under 2021. Looking at the study overall: The study examined how self-reactive, shared T-cell receptor alpha chains are generated in the human thymus.

The library was built by means of the immunoSEQ multiplex PCR assay. What TCRdb holds here is the immuneACCESS table cut down to in-frame rearrangements. Part of the clones is not present; checked against another copy, under half of the missing clones reflect an unresolved V gene, and the others are unexplained. This sample gives roughly 500,000 clones in total; around 78% of them show up just once. The top ten constitute about 0.013% of the sample. Notes on this clone: The antigen it binds to is not known. No per-base quality is available; no much larger clone lies one base away.

The CDR3 goes from the cysteine to the phenylalanine over 14 residues. Kept here is only the CDR3 DNA, which spans 42 bases and is read in frame from base 1. V has 2 bases trimmed and J has 10 bases trimmed; junction bases matching no gene number 10. CDR1 KGHSH and CDR2 LQKENI are derived from the germline V gene. The data also belong to a second study, concerning human thymus T cells. The second investigation adds: Immunologically healthy infants undergoing open corrective cardiac surgery for congenital heart defects in Finland were used as donors. Thymus tissue was collected as surgical resects that were removed during corrective cardiac surgery. Both the thymic and the peripheral blood repertoires appeared to show biased V and J gene segment usage. Highly overlapping thymic TCR repertoires among unrelated individuals were reported in the related research. The study described the TCR alpha and beta repertoires in roughly 8 infant thymus samples and a few matching peripheral blood samples. The cohort included over five male and a couple of female infants, with donor ages spanning 7 to 244 days. Thymocytes were mechanically released from the tissue and were stored as pellets of about 8.5-31 million cells at -70 degrees C. A QIAsymphony instrument was used to extract genomic DNA from the frozen cell pellets. The immunoSEQ multiplex PCR assay was used to amplify the TCRB and TCRAD loci from a standardized quantity of quality-controlled genomic DNA. The amplicons covered the V(D)J region and were long enough to include the CDR3 and to identify the V and J genes. The amplicons were sequenced on an Illumina platform via the commercial immunoSEQ service. Primer bias and sequencing errors were corrected as previously described, and TCRAD and TCRB were defined on the basis of the IMGT database. Analysis of the repertoires was done with immunoSEQ Analyzer 3.0 and VDJTools and included basic statistics, V/J segment usage, diversity estimates, rarefaction and pairwise overlap. Chao1, ChaoE, Efron-Thisted, Shannon and inverse Simpson indices were used to estimate diversity, which was also estimated on datasets down-sampled to the smallest sample. Repertoire overlap used strict matching of CDR3 nucleotide sequence, V gene and J gene, with Jaccard-based multidimensional scaling clustering. On average, thymus samples yielded approximately 780,000 unique TCRB clonotypes, whereas blood samples yielded some 85,000.

The TCR sequence derives from a boy younger than two with a congenital heart defect. Donor details come from another sample of the same person, matched by shared clones. The sequenced sample consisted of thymocytes. The V and J segments used are TRBV18 and TRBJ1-1, and TRBD1 matches 7 of the central bases. CDR3 loop: CASSPEGGGLAAFF. The DNA sequence is TGTGCCAGCTCACCAGAAGGGGGCGGTTTAGCAGCTTTCTTT.